These 23 T cell receptor beta chains share one sample of origin, sequenced in a study of CD8 T cells in ankylosing spondylitis. TCRdb itself ran the 5' RACE reads through MiXCR, one entry per CDR3 protein. The profile covers about 750,000 distinct CDR3 sequences, with 15% to 20% appearing a single time and around 19% taken by the ten largest. Antigens for these TCRs are unknown. Study-wide findings and caveats: For ankylosing spondylitis blood, a TCR beta motif of eight or nine highly homologous variants appeared characteristic.

The specimen sequenced was blood, either unsorted or a sorted T cell fraction (not recorded which). The receptors come from a male donor with ankylosing spondylitis.

This sequence joins TRBV12-3 or TRBV12-4 and TRBJ2-7, with TRBD2 matching 10 bases. There are 16 residues in the CDR3. Trimming removed 6 bases from V and 5 bases from J; junction bases left unmatched: 13. DNA of the CDR3: TGTGCCAGCAGCCCAGACCCTAGCGGGGGACCCGACGAGCAGTACTTC. Its translation: CASSPDPSGGPDEQYF.

V usage is TRBV5-1 and J usage is TRBJ1-2, with a possible D match to TRBD1 (6 bases). CDR3 length: 14 residues. Trimming took off 2 bases at V and 4 bases at J, with 12 bases between the two ends. Germline lookup yields CDR1 SGHRS and CDR2 YFSETQ. The CDR3 region has the DNA TGCGCCAGCAGCTTCGTGACAGGTTCCTATGGCTACACCTTC. Translation: CASSFVTGSYGYTF.

The chain couples TRBV15 to TRBJ2-7; TRBD2 might be the D (5 bases). The V end lost 5 bases, the J end lost 0 bases, and 14 bases lay between the germline ends. CDR1 LNHNV and CDR2 YYDKDF come from the germline V gene (reference sequence). The CDR3 sequence is 15 residues long. The CDR3 coding sequence is TGTGCCACCAGCCTAATAGCGTCGAACTCCTACGAGCAGTACTTC. Protein sequence: CATSLIASNSYEQYF.

The rearrangement joins TRBV7-2 to TRBJ2-1; TRBD1 might be the D (6 bases). CDR1 and CDR2 (germline): SGHTA, FQGNSA. The length of the CDR3 is 16 residues. V was cut by 5 bases and J by 5 bases, with 19 bases left in between. DNA for the CDR3: TGTGCCAGCAGCCGAACAGGGAATGCTGGTGACAATGAGCAGTTCTTC. Its protein product is CASSRTGNAGDNEQFF.

The sample holds many counts of this clonotype. In DNA form, the CDR3 reads TGTGCCAGCAGTCGGGCCCCCGCCTCGGCTGGAAACACCATATATTTT. Translated: CASSRAPASAGNTIYF. V usage is TRBV12-3 or TRBV12-4 and J usage is TRBJ1-3; D gene unclear. Trimming removed 5 bases at V and 2 bases at J, with 16 bases between. The CDR3 totals 16 residues.

The rearrangement uses TRBV10-1 and TRBJ2-1, with unresolved D. CDR1 and CDR2 (germline): WNHNN, SYGVQD (reference sequence). The CDR3 spans 14 residues. V lost 0 bases to trimming and J lost 5 bases, with 8 bases between them. CDR3 loop: CASSESHRNNEQFF. CDR3 nucleotides: TGCGCCAGCAGTGAGTCGCACAGAAACAATGAGCAGTTCTTC.

V is TRBV7-9 and J is TRBJ1-1; D is undetermined. This CDR3 has 15 amino acids. In germline, CDR1 is SEHNR, CDR2 FQNEAQ (reference sequence). V lost 5 bases to trimming and J lost 7 bases, with 20 bases between them. The CDR3, as DNA: TGTGCCAGCAGCCCCCAACTTCCTAGAGGGATTGAAGCTTTCTTT. Translated: CASSPQLPRGIEAFF.

The J gene is TRBJ1-1, the V gene TRBV20-1; D unresolved. Trimming pared 0 bases from V and 2 bases from J, leaving 7 bases between. This CDR3 is 13 amino acids long. Per the germline V gene, CDR1 is DFQATT and CDR2 is SNEGSKA (reference sequence). The CDR3 coding sequence is TGCAGTGCTAGAGATCGCACAAACACTGAAGCTTTCTTT. Its translation: CSARDRTNTEAFF.

This clonotype turned up a few times. The chain is built from TRBV2 and TRBJ2-7; 7 bases are shared with TRBD2. The germline CDR1 and CDR2 sequences are SNHLY and FYNNEI. Unmatched junction bases numbered 4, after V lost 5 bases and J lost 3 bases. The CDR3 totals 13 residues. The DNA for the CDR3 is TGTGCCAGCAGTTCTCTAGCGGACTACGAGCAGTACTTC. The encoded protein is CASSSLADYEQYF. Together with reference TRBV2 and TRBJ2-7, the CDR3 gives the full variable domain: EPEVTQTPSHQVTQMGQEVILRCVPISNHLYFYWYRQILGQKVEFLVSFYNNEISEKSEIFDDQFSVERPDGSNFTLKIRSTKLEDSAMYFCASSSLADYEQYFGPGTRLTVT.

The V call is TRBV24-1, the J call TRBJ2-7; TRBD1 agrees at 7 bases. This CDR3 is 13 amino acids long. The V and J ends lost 7 bases and 5 bases, in that order; junction bases with no gene match: 7. The germline CDR1 and CDR2 sequences are KGHDR and SFDVKD. CDR3 residues: CATSRGGGDEQYF. The CDR3 DNA is TGTGCCACCAGCCGAGGGGGCGGCGACGAGCAGTACTTC.

This clonotype showed up just a few times. The chain joins TRBV12-3 or TRBV12-4 to TRBJ2-3, with 8 bases that match TRBD2. The CDR3 is made up of 14 amino acids. V lost 5 bases to trimming and J lost 3 bases; unmatched junction nucleotides: 4. The CDR3 reads CASSTRGGTDTQYF. As DNA, the CDR3 is TGTGCCAGCAGTACCCGGGGGGGAACAGATACGCAGTATTTT.

This chain uses TRBV15 with TRBJ1-3; D is undetermined. Trimming removed 6 bases at V and 0 bases at J, with 12 bases between. Germline V CDR1 and CDR2: LNHNV, YYDKDF (reference sequence). This CDR3 is built from 15 residues. In DNA, the CDR3 is TGTGCCACCAGAGCGTCCCTTTTCTCTGGAAACACCATATATTTT. It is translated as CATRASLFSGNTIYF.

This clonotype occurred many times. This chain joins TRBV27 and TRBJ1-5; D is undetermined. The CDR3 spans 15 residues. The V gene's germline CDR1 is MNHEY and CDR2 SMNVEV (reference sequence). Trimming removed 2 bases from V and 0 bases from J, with 8 bases in between. As DNA, the CDR3 is TGTGCCAGCAGTTTAGTCGGCTATAGCAATCAGCCCCAGCATTTT. As protein: CASSLVGYSNQPQHF.

This chain connects TRBV5-1 to TRBJ1-6; D is possibly TRBD1 (5 bases). V was trimmed by 5 bases and J by 8 bases, leaving 17 bases between them. From germline, CDR1 is SGHRS and CDR2 YFSETQ. The CDR3 has 15 residues. As DNA, the CDR3 is TGCGCCAGCAGACCCCGAGGGGATTGGGATTCACCCCTCCACTTT. This gives the protein CASRPRGDWDSPLHF.

V usage is TRBV5-1 and J usage is TRBJ2-7; no clear D gene. From germline, CDR1 is SGHRS and CDR2 YFSETQ. V was cut by 0 bases and J by 0 bases, with 10 bases left in between. The CDR3 runs to 15 residues. The CDR3 reads CASSLVAGTSYEQYF. CDR3 bases: TGCGCCAGCAGCTTGGTAGCAGGAACCTCCTACGAGCAGTACTTC. The variable domain in full, completed from reference TRBV5-1 and TRBJ2-7, reads KAGVTQTPRYLIKTRGQQVTLSCSPISGHRSVSWYQQTPGQGLQFLFEYFSETQRNKGNFPGRFSGRQFSNSRSEMNVSTLELGDSALYLCASSLVAGTSYEQYFGPGTRLTVT.

V and J are TRBV12-5 and TRBJ2-5, with D possibly TRBD2 on 5 matching bases. V was trimmed by 6 bases and J by 0 bases, leaving 11 bases between them. Germline V lookup: CDR1 LGHNT, CDR2 FRNRAP. CDR3 size: 14 residues. The CDR3 sequence: CASGRETYQETQYF. DNA of the CDR3: TGTGCTAGTGGACGGGAAACGTACCAAGAGACCCAGTACTTC.

This clonotype was seen repeatedly, ten times or more. The gene calls are TRBV29-1 and TRBJ2-1, with a possible D match to TRBD2 (7 bases). The germline gives CDR1 SQVTM, CDR2 ANQGSEA. The V end lost 1 base, the J end lost 8 bases, and 15 bases lay between the germline ends. This CDR3 has 14 amino acids. The CDR3 loop reads CSVEGGRGADEQFF. For the CDR3, the DNA is TGCAGCGTTGAAGGTGGCCGGGGGGCCGATGAGCAGTTCTTC.

The V gene is TRBV30, the J gene TRBJ1-2, with 8 bases lining up with TRBD1. CDR1 is GTSNPN and CDR2 is SVGIG in the germline V gene (reference sequence). Losses at the gene ends were 5 bases for V and 2 bases for J; bases not matched to a gene: 1. The CDR3 is 12 amino acids. In DNA, the CDR3 is TGTGCCTGGGGACAGGGAAACTATGGCTACACCTTC. It yields the protein CAWGQGNYGYTF.

This clonotype was detected only a few times. V gene TRBV20-1 combines with J gene TRBJ2-7; D remains ambiguous. CDR1 and CDR2 from the germline V gene are DFQATT and SNEGSKA (reference sequence). The CDR3 has 11 amino acids. Trimming removed 0 bases at V and 6 bases at J, with 6 bases between. The CDR3 loop reads CSARDLSEQYF. The CDR3 nucleotides are TGCAGTGCTAGAGATCTGTCCGAGCAGTACTTC.

This clonotype was detected only once. V is TRBV18 and J is TRBJ1-6, with 7 bases matching TRBD1. The germline V gene encodes CDR1 KGHSH and CDR2 LQKENI. The CDR3 length is 16 residues. J lost 9 bases, V lost 2 bases, and 10 bases had no gene match. The CDR3 loop reads CASSPGTASRVSPLHF. In DNA form, the CDR3 reads TGTGCCAGCTCACCAGGGACAGCCAGTCGGGTTTCACCCCTCCACTTT.

There are a few counts of this clonotype. V and J are TRBV7-2 and TRBJ1-5; no clear D. Trimming removed 1 base at V and 4 bases at J, with 8 bases between. This CDR3 is 14 amino acids long. The germline gives CDR1 SGHTA, CDR2 FQGNSA. The CDR3 region is CASSLERRNQPQHF. The CDR3 DNA follows: TGTGCCAGCAGCTTAGAACGGCGAAATCAGCCCCAGCATTTT.

J is TRBJ1-1 and V is TRBV6-2 or TRBV6-3, with D perhaps TRBD1 (6 bases). The germline gives CDR1 MNHEY, CDR2 SVGEGT. There are 13 residues in the CDR3. V shed 7 bases and J shed 5 bases, with 14 bases lying between them. CDR3 protein: CASTPTGITEAFF. CDR3 in DNA: TGTGCCAGCACCCCAACAGGGATTACTGAAGCTTTCTTT.

This clonotype has just a few counts. This rearrangement joins TRBV20-1 to TRBJ2-2, with a weak D call TRBD1 (5 bases). V was cut by 6 bases and J by 2 bases, with 10 bases left in between. This CDR3 spans 13 amino acids. CDR1 is DFQATT and CDR2 is SNEGSKA in the germline V gene (reference sequence). The CDR3 DNA reads TGCAGTGCCGGCAGGGAAAACACCGGGGAGCTGTTTTTT. Its translation: CSAGRENTGELFF.